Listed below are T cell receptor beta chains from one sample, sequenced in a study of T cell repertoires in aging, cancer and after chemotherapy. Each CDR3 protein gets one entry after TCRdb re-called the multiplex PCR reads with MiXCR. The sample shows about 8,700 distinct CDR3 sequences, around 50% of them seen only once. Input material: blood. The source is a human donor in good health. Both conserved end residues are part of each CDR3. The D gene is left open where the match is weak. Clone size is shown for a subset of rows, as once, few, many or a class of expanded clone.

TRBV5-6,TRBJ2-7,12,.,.,TGCGCCAGCAGCAAAGGGGATGGCGAGCAGTACTTC,CASSKGDGEQYF
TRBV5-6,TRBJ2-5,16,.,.,TGTGCCAGCAGCTTATCCCCACAGGGTAAACAAGAGACCCAGTACTTC,CASSLSPQGKQETQYF
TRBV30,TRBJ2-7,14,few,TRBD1,TGTGCCTGGGAAGTGGGACAGGGAGGCCACGAGCAGTACTTC,CAWEVGQGGHEQYF
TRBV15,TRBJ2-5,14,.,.,TGTGCCACCAGCAGCGGGGTGTTAAAAGAGACCCAGTACTTC,CATSSGVLKETQYF
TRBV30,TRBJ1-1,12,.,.,TGTGCCTGCGGGATCCTGAACACTGAAGCTTTCTTT,CACGILNTEAFF
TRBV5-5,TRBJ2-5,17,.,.,TGTGCCAGCAGCTTGGGGGTAGGGCTCAGTCTCAAAGAGACCCAGTACTTC,CASSLGVGLSLKETQYF
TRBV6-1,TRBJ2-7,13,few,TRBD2,TGTGCCAGCAGGACTAGCGGGGTAGGGGAGCAGTACTTC,CASRTSGVGEQYF
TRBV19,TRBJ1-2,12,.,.,TGTGCCAGTAGTATATGGACGTATGGCTACACCTTC,CASSIWTYGYTF
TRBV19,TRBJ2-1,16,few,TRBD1,TGTGCCAGTAGTATTTACGTGGGACAGGGACACAATGAGCAGTTCTTC,CASSIYVGQGHNEQFF
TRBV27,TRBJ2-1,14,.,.,TGTGCCAGCAGTTCCGGGACTCCCTACAATGAGCAGTTCTTC,CASSSGTPYNEQFF
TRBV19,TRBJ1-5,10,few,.,TGTGCCAGTGGCAATCAGCCCCAGCATTTT,CASGNQPQHF
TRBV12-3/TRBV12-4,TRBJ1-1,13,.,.,TGTGCCAGCAGTTCCCAGCAGAACACTGAAGCTTTCTTT,CASSSQQNTEAFF